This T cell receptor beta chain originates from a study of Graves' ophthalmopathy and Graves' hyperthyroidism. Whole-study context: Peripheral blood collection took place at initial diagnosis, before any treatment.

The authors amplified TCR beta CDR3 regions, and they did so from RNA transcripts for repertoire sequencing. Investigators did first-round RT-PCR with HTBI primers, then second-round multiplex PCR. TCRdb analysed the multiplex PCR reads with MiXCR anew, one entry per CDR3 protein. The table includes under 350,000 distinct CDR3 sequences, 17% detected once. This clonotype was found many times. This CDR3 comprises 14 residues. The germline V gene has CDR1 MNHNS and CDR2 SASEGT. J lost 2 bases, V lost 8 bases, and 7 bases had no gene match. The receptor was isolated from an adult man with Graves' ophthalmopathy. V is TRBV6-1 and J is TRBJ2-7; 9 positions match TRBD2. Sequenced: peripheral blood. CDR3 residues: CASESGGPPYEQYF. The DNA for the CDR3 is TGTGCCAGCGAAAGCGGGGGGCCCCCCTACGAGCAGTACTTC.